This T cell receptor beta chain was recorded in a study of T cell changes during pregnancy in multiple sclerosis. The sample holds one count of this clone. A junction end diverges from the germline sequence, so it may reflect a read error. Clones were sequenced by immunoSEQ multiplex PCR, and TCRdb holds only the in-frame ones, with some missing. This table holds over 45,000 clones, more than 85% found once. Germline assignment: CDR1 SNHLY and CDR2 FYNNEI. The CDR3 runs 15 residues. This specimen consisted of CD8+ T cells from peripheral blood mononuclear cells, obtained after pregnancy. The J gene is TRBJ2-4, the V gene TRBV2; weak D call: TRBD2 (6 bases). The sequence derives from a female donor with multiple sclerosis, enrolled in a pregnancy study. The CDR3 DNA is TGTGCCAACAGTCTAGGCGGGGTAGCCAAAAACATTCAGTACTTC. Amino acids: CANSLGGVAKNIQYF.